These T cell receptor beta chains were read from a single sample in a study of T cells after somatic rescue of genetic block. The method was immunoSEQ multiplex PCR; TCRdb's version includes in-frame clones alone and lacks a portion of them. The table records approximately 100,000 clones, just under 90% of them present only once. Sequenced material: peripheral blood mononuclear cells (PBMCs). Receptors were obtained from a woman aged 18-35 years. The CDR3 runs from the conserved cysteine through the conserved F or W. The order of the fields is V gene, CDR3 length, clone size, D gene, J gene, CDR3 DNA, CDR3 protein. The D gene is left open where the match is weak. Where a row states a size, it is once, few, many or the class of an expanded clone; other rows omit it.

>TRBV19|15|.|.|TRBJ2-3
TGTGCCAGTACTCCGGCCTCCGAAAGCACAGATACGCAGTATTTT
CASTPASESTDTQYF
>TRBV10-1|15|.|.|TRBJ2-2
TGCGCCAGCAGTGATTGGAGAGGTAACAGCGGGGAGCTGTTTTTT
CASSDWRGNSGELFF
>TRBV27|15|.|.|TRBJ1-5
TGTGCCAGCAGTTTTATAGGGAGTGGCAATCAGCCCCAGCATTTT
CASSFIGSGNQPQHF
>TRBV6-6|15|once|.|TRBJ1-5
TGTGCCAGCAGCCAAATAGAGGCCAGCAATCAGCCCCAGCATTTT
CASSQIEASNQPQHF
>TRBV19|12|.|.|TRBJ1-2
TGTGCCAGTAGTATAATGGAGGGCTTCTGGACCTTC
CASSIMEGFWTF
>TRBV4-1|14|.|.|TRBJ1-1
TGCGCCAGCAGCTTTCAGGCCCCGAACACTGAAGCTTTCTTT
CASSFQAPNTEAFF
>TRBV27|14|.|.|TRBJ1-1
TGTGCCAGCGGTACGGACACGGGAGACACTGAAGCTTTCTTT
CASGTDTGDTEAFF
>TRBV11-3|15|once|TRBD2|TRBJ2-1
TGTGCCAGCAGCTCCTCGGGACTAGCGGCAAATGAGCAGTTCTTC
CASSSSGLAANEQFF
>TRBV28|13|once|TRBD2|TRBJ2-4
TGTGCCAGCAGAGGGACTAGTCGAGACATTCAGTACTTC
CASRGTSRDIQYF
>TRBV30|14|once|.|TRBJ1-5
TGTGCCTGGAGTGTTTGGGGTAGCAATCAGCCCCAGCATTTT
CAWSVWGSNQPQHF
>TRBV19|17|.|TRBD2|TRBJ2-5
TGTGCCAGTAGTAGTGGACTAGCGGGATCGTGGGGAGAGACCCAGTACTTC
CASSSGLAGSWGETQYF
>TRBV5-5|14|.|TRBD1|TRBJ1-4
TGTGCCAGCGCCAGAGACAGGGTCAATGAAAAACTGTTTTTT
CASARDRVNEKLFF
>TRBV27|16|.|.|TRBJ2-3
TGTGCCAGCAGCCCTCAACCCGAGACCAGCACAGATACGCAGTATTTT
CASSPQPETSTDTQYF
>TRBV15|15|.|TRBD1|TRBJ1-4
TGTGCCACCAGCAGTGGAGCAGGGGGTCTTGAAAAACTGTTTTTT
CATSSGAGGLEKLFF
>TRBV2|15|.|.|TRBJ1-6
TGTGCCAGCAGTGAACGGCAGCGGGTTAATTCACCCCTCCACTTT
CASSERQRVNSPLHF
>TRBV2|16|.|.|TRBJ1-5
TGTGCCAGCAGCCCAGGGTTTGAAGGGGCAAGGCAGCCCCAGCATTTT
CASSPGFEGARQPQHF
>TRBV2|15|.|.|TRBJ1-1
TGTGCCAGCAGTGATCCGGGACGGACGAACACTGAAGCTTTCTTT
CASSDPGRTNTEAFF
>TRBV30|14|.|.|TRBJ1-4
TGTGCCTGGACCAAGGAGGGTACAAATGAAAAACTGTTTTTT
CAWTKEGTNEKLFF
>TRBV11-2|15|once|.|TRBJ2-1
TGTGCCAGCAGGGACCGGGGGCTTCTCCTCAATGAGCAGTTCTTC
CASRDRGLLLNEQFF
>TRBV7-6|16|once|.|TRBJ2-7
TGTGCCAGCAGCGCTGTCGGGGGCCTCTTGGGTCCCGAGCAGTACTTC
CASSAVGGLLGPEQYF
>TRBV7-8|17|.|.|TRBJ2-2
TGTGCCAGCAGCTTCCCCTCGGTAGCGGCGAACACCGGGGAGCTGTTTTTT
CASSFPSVAANTGELFF
>TRBV4-1|14|.|.|TRBJ2-7
TGCGCCAGCAGCCTGGGGTGGGGGGACTACGAGCAGTACTTC
CASSLGWGDYEQYF
>TRBV27|15|.|.|TRBJ2-2
TGTGCCAGCAGTCCTTGGACAGTAAACACCGGGGAGCTGTTTTTT
CASSPWTVNTGELFF
>TRBV11-1|16|.|TRBD2|TRBJ2-1
TGTGCCAGCAGCAGCTACCGATCCGGGACTAGGGGTGAGCAGTTCTTC
CASSSYRSGTRGEQFF
>TRBV28|13|.|.|TRBJ2-1
TGTGCCAGCAGTCCCCCTCGGAGCAGTCGGCGGTTCTTC
CASSPPRSSRRFF
>TRBV7-6|16|few|TRBD2|TRBJ2-7
TGTGCCAGCAGCAGACCTAGGGCGGGAGCGTCCTACGAGCAGTACTTC
CASSRPRAGASYEQYF
>TRBV11-2|15|once|TRBD1|TRBJ2-7
TGTGCCAGCAGCACCTGGACAGGGGGGACCTACGAGCAGTACTTC
CASSTWTGGTYEQYF
>TRBV10-3|16|few|TRBD1|TRBJ1-5
TGTGCCATCAGTGAGTACGGGACAGGATTTAGTCAGCCCCAGCATTTT
CAISEYGTGFSQPQHF
>TRBV6-1|15|few|.|TRBJ2-6
TGTGCCAGCAGTGAAGCGGGCTCTGGGGCCAACGTCCTGACTTTC
CASSEAGSGANVLTF
>TRBV9|15|.|.|TRBJ1-2
TGTGCCAGCAGCAACACCCCACAGGGCTCCTATGGCTACACCTTC
CASSNTPQGSYGYTF
>TRBV6-5|14|.|TRBD1|TRBJ1-1
TGTGCCAGCAGTTATCAACAGGGGGGTACTGAAGCTTTCTTT
CASSYQQGGTEAFF
>TRBV7-6|17|.|TRBD2|TRBJ2-3
TGTGCCAGCAGCTTCTCCACCACTAGCGGGAGCACAGATACGCAGTATTTT
CASSFSTTSGSTDTQYF
>TRBV30|14|.|.|TRBJ1-3
TGTGCCTGGAGTCTCCGGGTGATGCGAAACACCATATATTTT
CAWSLRVMRNTIYF
>TRBV28|14|.|TRBD2|TRBJ2-5
TGTGCCAGCAGTTATACAGCGGGAAAAGAGACCCAGTACTTC
CASSYTAGKETQYF
>TRBV28|12|.|.|TRBJ2-7
TGTGCCAGCAGTTTAGGAATGTACGAGCAGTACTTC
CASSLGMYEQYF
>TRBV18|14|.|.|TRBJ1-4
TGTGCCAGCTCACCTGAGGGGTTGGGAGAAAAACTGTTTTTT
CASSPEGLGEKLFF
>TRBV4-2|18|.|TRBD1|TRBJ1-4
TGTGCCAGCAGCCAAGATGGACAAGGACAGGCCCTTTGGGAAAAACTGTTTTTT
CASSQDGQGQALWEKLFF
>TRBV7-2|15|.|.|TRBJ2-6
TGTGCCAGCAGCTGGGGGGCGCCTGGGGCCAACGTCCTGACTTTC
CASSWGAPGANVLTF
>TRBV19|14|.|.|TRBJ2-7
TGTGCCAGTAGTAGATCGACGGGACTCTACGAGCAGTACTTC
CASSRSTGLYEQYF
>TRBV10-1|16|once|.|TRBJ2-3
TGCGCCAGCAGCCCCATCGGACAGGGAGGGTCAGATACGCAGTATTTT
CASSPIGQGGSDTQYF
>TRBV6-4|15|.|.|TRBJ2-3
TGTGCCAGCAGTGATCAAGCGGGCAGCACAGATACGCAGTATTTT
CASSDQAGSTDTQYF
>TRBV10-3|16|.|.|TRBJ2-5
TGTGCCATCAGTGAGAGTGGTGACGAGACCCAAGAGACCCAGTACTTC
CAISESGDETQETQYF
>TRBV13|18|.|TRBD2|TRBJ2-7
TGTGCCAGCAGCCCCCGGAGCGGGATGGCCCACGGGTCCTACGAGCAGTACTTC
CASSPRSGMAHGSYEQYF
>TRBV27|16|.|.|TRBJ1-1
TGTGCCAGCAGTTTTGGGGGAGGGGGGATGAACACTGAAGCTTTCTTT
CASSFGGGGMNTEAFF
>TRBV7-2|15|.|.|TRBJ1-1
TGTGCCAGCAGCTCGTCCTTGTCCAGGGTGTACATGGCTTTCTTT
CASSSSLSRVYMAFF
>TRBV5-4|15|.|.|TRBJ2-1
TGTGCCAGCAGCTTTGGGACGACGGCCTACAATGAGCAGTTCTTC
CASSFGTTAYNEQFF
>TRBV5-1|16|.|.|TRBJ2-3
TGCGCCAGCAGCCCCGGACACCAAGTAAACACAGATACGCAGTATTTT
CASSPGHQVNTDTQYF
>TRBV30|12|.|.|TRBJ1-2
TGTGCCTGGAGAGGGAGGAACTATGGCTACACCTTC
CAWRGRNYGYTF
>TRBV7-9|14|.|TRBD2|TRBJ2-1
TGTGCCAGCAGCCCCCCGGGACTAGGGAATGAGCAGTTCTTC
CASSPPGLGNEQFF
>TRBV5-1|16|.|.|TRBJ1-5
TGCGCCAGCAGCTTGGCGCCAGTGTATAGCAATCAGCCCCAGCATTTT
CASSLAPVYSNQPQHF
>TRBV12-5|13|.|.|TRBJ1-3
TGTGCTAGTGGTCTCGGAACTGGAAACACCATATATTTT
CASGLGTGNTIYF
>TRBV27|17|few|.|TRBJ1-2
TGTGCCAGCAGTTCCGGGACAACCGGAGATCGGTACTATGGCTACACCTTC
CASSSGTTGDRYYGYTF
>TRBV28|14|.|.|TRBJ2-2
TGTGCCAGCAGTCCACAGACCCACACCGGGGAGCTGTTTTTT
CASSPQTHTGELFF
>TRBV27|15|.|.|TRBJ1-1
TGTGCCAGCAGTCCAGCCCCGGGGGTTGGCACTGAAGCTTTCTTT
CASSPAPGVGTEAFF
>TRBV28|14|once|.|TRBJ1-1
TGTGCCAGCGCCGCGGGGGCGATGAACACTGAAGCTTTCTTT
CASAAGAMNTEAFF
>TRBV4-1|13|.|.|TRBJ2-5
TGCGCCAGCAGCCCCCAGGAAGGGGAGACCCAGTACTTC
CASSPQEGETQYF
>TRBV5-1|15|.|.|TRBJ2-1
TGCGCCAGCAGCACGACTAGGAGCTCCTACAATGAGCAGTTCTTC
CASSTTRSSYNEQFF